This entry lists 18 T cell receptor beta chains sequenced from one sample in a study of shared clonotypes between healthy human individuals. Generated by immunoSEQ multiplex PCR, the TCRdb table keeps only in-frame clones and is missing some. The sample has a few million clones; more than 80% are singletons. The sequenced sample was naive CD4+ T cells from PBMCs. Subset here: CD45RA+ positively selected. Receptors were obtained from a man aged 18 to 29 in good health. Some clones in this sample may be carry-over from other donors' samples.

The rearrangement joins TRBV30 to TRBJ1-6; TRBD1 agrees at 8 bases. This CDR3 is 15 amino acids long. The trim removed 2 bases at V and 5 bases at J, leaving 5 bases unmatched. Germline V gene sequence: CDR1 GTSNPN, CDR2 SVGIG (reference sequence). The CDR3: CAWSFTGGDNSPLHF. The DNA for the CDR3 is TGTGCCTGGAGTTTTACAGGGGGGGATAATTCACCCCTCCACTTT.

The J gene is TRBJ2-4, the V gene TRBV6-1; TRBD1 or TRBD2 may be the D gene (5 bases each). CDR3 length: 14 amino acids. Trimming pared 8 bases from V and 5 bases from J, leaving 16 bases between. Looked up from germline, CDR1 is MNHNS and CDR2 is SASEGT. CDR3 nucleotide sequence: TGTGCCAGCGAATTCTGGGGGTCGGAAAACATTCAGTACTTC. Amino acids: CASEFWGSENIQYF.

This chain connects TRBV10-3 to TRBJ1-3; D remains ambiguous. This CDR3 region has 14 residues. The V end was cut by 7 bases, the J end by 0 bases, with 10 bases between. Per germline, CDR1 ENHRY and CDR2 SYGVKD. The CDR3 sequence is CAIMDRVSGNTIYF. The DNA for the CDR3 is TGTGCCATCATGGACCGTGTCTCTGGAAACACCATATATTTT.

The rearrangement uses TRBV27 and TRBJ2-7; 7 positions agree with TRBD1. This CDR3 has 14 amino acids. The V and J ends lost 6 bases and 0 bases, in that order; junction bases with no gene match: 5. Germline V lookup: CDR1 MNHEY, CDR2 SMNVEV (reference sequence). The CDR3 region has the DNA TGTGCCAGCAGAGCCGGGACAGACTCCTACGAGCAGTACTTC. Translated, it gives CASRAGTDSYEQYF.

The chain joins TRBV5-1 to TRBJ2-4, with 8 bases lining up with TRBD1. There are 14 residues in the CDR3. Germline V lookup: CDR1 SGHRS, CDR2 YFSETQ. Trimming cost V 5 bases and J 5 bases; bases outside gene matches: 6. The CDR3 reads CASRPQGGENIQYF. The CDR3 DNA reads as TGCGCCAGCAGACCACAGGGGGGTGAAAACATTCAGTACTTC. Drawing the rest from reference TRBV5-1 and TRBJ2-4, the complete variable domain is KAGVTQTPRYLIKTRGQQVTLSCSPISGHRSVSWYQQTPGQGLQFLFEYFSETQRNKGNFPGRFSGRQFSNSRSEMNVSTLELGDSALYLCASRPQGGENIQYFGAGTRLSVL.

The chain recombines TRBV5-1 with TRBJ1-2; D call uncertain. Trimming removed 2 bases at V and 5 bases at J, with 10 bases between. The CDR3 is 13 amino acids. Germline-derived CDR1 and CDR2 are SGHRS and YFSETQ. The CDR3 coding sequence is TGCGCCAGCAGCTTTACAGAGAGTTATGGCTACACCTTC. This codes for CASSFTESYGYTF. Full variable domain (rest looked up from reference TRBV5-1 and TRBJ1-2): KAGVTQTPRYLIKTRGQQVTLSCSPISGHRSVSWYQQTPGQGLQFLFEYFSETQRNKGNFPGRFSGRQFSNSRSEMNVSTLELGDSALYLCASSFTESYGYTFGSGTRLTVV.

This rearrangement joins TRBV11-2 to TRBJ2-5, with D unclear. The CDR3 sequence is 15 residues long. CDR1 and CDR2 (germline): SGHAT, FQNNGV. V was cut by 1 base and J by 5 bases, with 14 bases left in between. The CDR3 DNA sequence: TGTGCCAGCAGCTTAGGGGATTGGGCGGAGGAGACCCAGTACTTC. It translates to CASSLGDWAEETQYF.

This clone was recorded only once. The gene calls are TRBV30 and TRBJ2-7; a possible D gene is TRBD2 (5 bases). CDR1 and CDR2 (germline): GTSNPN, SVGIG (reference sequence). Deletions cut 0 bases from V and 5 bases from J, with 11 bases between. This CDR3 is built from 13 residues. CDR3 sequence: CAWSVGRGNEQYF. The DNA of the CDR3 is TGTGCCTGGAGTGTAGGTCGGGGTAACGAGCAGTACTTC.

The chain employs TRBV7-2 and TRBJ2-7, with 15 bases matching TRBD2. The junction had 3 bases not matched to a gene; V was cut back by 5 bases and J by 4 bases. The germline gives CDR1 SGHTA, CDR2 FQGNSA. CDR3 length: 15 amino acids. The CDR3 is CASSRGTSGRYEQYF. The CDR3 DNA is TGTGCCAGCAGCCGCGGGACTAGCGGGAGGTACGAGCAGTACTTC. The variable domain in full, with the rest retrieved from reference TRBV7-2 and TRBJ2-7, is GAGVSQSPSNKVTEKGKDVELRCDPISGHTALYWYRQSLGQGLEFLIYFQGNSAPDKSGLPSDRFSAERTGGSVSTLTIQRTQQEDSAVYLCASSRGTSGRYEQYFGPGTRLTVT.

This clone was observed a handful of times. The sample holds other DNA sequences that translate to the same CDR3. The chain recombines TRBV5-1 with TRBJ2-5; 9 bases agree with TRBD1. The CDR3 spans 14 residues. Germline values: CDR1 SGHRS, CDR2 YFSETQ. With V trimmed by 4 bases and J by 1 base, 2 bases remained unmatched. CDR3 nucleotides: TGCGCCAGCAGCCCGGGACAGGGCCAAGAGACCCAGTACTTC. It encodes CASSPGQGQETQYF.

The chain recombines TRBV6-5 with TRBJ1-1; D gene uncertain. The CDR3 spans 12 residues. Trimming removed 7 bases at V and 2 bases at J, with 8 bases between. Germline loops: CDR1 MNHEY, CDR2 SVGAGI. The CDR3 nucleotides read TGTGCCAGCACCCAGTTTAACACTGAAGCTTTCTTT. It codes for CASTQFNTEAFF.

This clone was seen once. The genes are TRBV7-9 and TRBJ2-2; D unclear. The germline V gene encodes CDR1 SEHNR and CDR2 FQNEAQ (reference sequence). The V end lost 3 bases, the J end lost 3 bases, and 8 bases lay between the germline ends. This CDR3 contains 14 residues. CDR3 in DNA: TGTGCCAGCAGCTTTTATTTGGACACCGGGGAGCTGTTTTTT. Translation: CASSFYLDTGELFF. The full variable domain, rest sourced from reference TRBV7-9 and TRBJ2-2, is DTGVSQNPRHKITKRGQNVTFRCDPISEHNRLYWYRQTLGQGPEFLTYFQNEAQLEKSRLLSDRFSAERPKGSFSTLEIQRTEQGDSAMYLCASSFYLDTGELFFGEGSRLTVL.

The chain combines TRBV7-3 with TRBJ2-1, with TRBD2 identical over 12 bases. Germline V gene sequence: CDR1 SGHTA, CDR2 FQGTGA. With V trimmed by 4 bases and J by 6 bases, 10 bases remained unmatched. This CDR3 comprises 17 residues. CDR3 sequence: CASSSTPLAGGGNEQFF. DNA of the CDR3: TGTGCCAGCAGCTCCACTCCCCTAGCGGGAGGGGGCAATGAGCAGTTCTTC.

The chain combines TRBV7-3 with TRBJ2-6; D call uncertain. From germline, CDR1 is SGHTA and CDR2 FQGTGA. Trimming cost V 0 bases and J 4 bases, with 10 bases left between them. This CDR3 contains 16 residues. The CDR3 DNA reads TGTGCCAGCAGCTTAACGTCACGGGCAGGGGCCAACGTCCTGACTTTC. This codes for CASSLTSRAGANVLTF. The full variable domain, completed using reference TRBV7-3 and TRBJ2-6, is GAGVSQTPSNKVTEKGKYVELRCDPISGHTALYWYRQSLGQGPEFLIYFQGTGAADDSGLPNDRFFAVRPEGSVSTLKIQRTERGDSAVYLCASSLTSRAGANVLTFGAGSRLTVL.

V usage is TRBV6-5 and J usage is TRBJ1-1; 9 positions match TRBD1. The CDR3 runs to 14 residues. The J segment lost 5 bases and the V segment lost 4 bases, leaving 5 bases of the junction unmatched. In germline, CDR1 is MNHEY, CDR2 SVGAGI. The CDR3 region has the DNA TGTGCCAGCAGTTCCACAGGGGGCATAACTGAAGCTTTCTTT. This codes for CASSSTGGITEAFF.

The chain recombines TRBV18 with TRBJ1-5; TRBD1 might be the D (5 bases). This CDR3 spans 14 amino acids. V gave up 6 bases and J gave up 0 bases, with 9 bases separating them. Germline V gene lookup returns CDR1 KGHSH and CDR2 LQKENI. The CDR3 region is CASSQGHSNQPQHF. The CDR3 DNA sequence: TGTGCCAGCTCCCAAGGACATAGCAATCAGCCCCAGCATTTT.

This clone was counted once. The J gene is TRBJ1-5, the V gene TRBV4-2, with a tentative D call TRBD1 (6 bases). Trimming removed 4 bases at V and 0 bases at J, with 16 bases between. There are 17 residues in the CDR3. Per the germline V gene, CDR1 is LGHNA and CDR2 is YNFKEQ. CDR3 sequence reads: CASSRGQGPFSNQPQHF. The CDR3, as DNA: TGTGCCAGCAGCCGGGGGCAGGGCCCTTTTAGCAATCAGCCCCAGCATTTT.

The V gene is TRBV5-5, the J gene TRBJ2-5, with D perhaps TRBD2 (6 bases). The CDR3 loop spans 15 amino acids. Trimming removed 1 base from V and 5 bases from J, with 15 bases in between. CDR1 is SGHKS and CDR2 is YYEKEE in the germline V gene (reference sequence). CDR3 sequence: CASSLKPREEETQYF. DNA of the CDR3: TGTGCCAGCAGCTTGAAGCCCAGGGAGGAGGAGACCCAGTACTTC.